These 30 T cell receptor beta chains share one sample of origin, sequenced in a study of blood T cell repertoires in COVID-19. TCRdb's table, derived via immunoSEQ multiplex PCR, lists solely in-frame clones and lacks some. The sample contains under 550,000 clones, 70% to 90% of which appear only once. Source material: peripheral blood. All receptors come from a man aged 18 to 29 with COVID-19, enrolled during active disease.

In this sample, this clone turned up once. This chain connects TRBV5-1 to TRBJ2-1; D is perhaps TRBD2 (6 bases). The germline gives CDR1 SGHRS, CDR2 YFSETQ. The CDR3 loop spans 16 amino acids. V lost 0 bases, J lost 5 bases, and 15 bases lay in between. CDR3: CASSLGGTLRHNEQFF. Written as DNA, the CDR3 is TGCGCCAGCAGCTTGGGGGGGACTCTCCGCCACAATGAGCAGTTCTTC. The complete variable domain, with remaining parts taken from reference TRBV5-1 and TRBJ2-1, reads KAGVTQTPRYLIKTRGQQVTLSCSPISGHRSVSWYQQTPGQGLQFLFEYFSETQRNKGNFPGRFSGRQFSNSRSEMNVSTLELGDSALYLCASSLGGTLRHNEQFFGPGTRLTVL.

V is TRBV7-2 and J is TRBJ1-2; D gene uncertain. The ends were cut back, 7 bases at V and 0 bases at J, with 12 bases in the middle. The CDR3 runs 14 residues. In germline, CDR1 is SGHTA, CDR2 FQGNSA. The CDR3 coding sequence is TGTGCCAGCACGCAAGCGTCACCTAACTATGGCTACACCTTC. Encoded protein: CASTQASPNYGYTF.

This rearrangement joins TRBV14 to TRBJ1-2, with D uncertain. The length of the CDR3 is 13 residues. Between the trimmed V and J ends, which lost 3 bases and 6 bases, there was a span of 11 bases. Germline CDR1 SGHDN, CDR2 FVKESK. CDR3 sequence (DNA): TGTGCCAGCAGCCACTCGGAGGTTAATGGCTACACCTTC. The encoded protein is CASSHSEVNGYTF.

This chain links TRBV30 with TRBJ1-5; perhaps TRBD1 as D (5 bases). Trimming took 2 bases from V and 2 from J, leaving 7 bases between them. The CDR3 is 13 residues long. Germline V lookup: CDR1 GTSNPN, CDR2 SVGIG (reference sequence). DNA of the CDR3: TGTGCCTGGAGTCCGACAGGCAATCAGCCCCAGCATTTT. Translation: CAWSPTGNQPQHF.

V and J are TRBV4-2 and TRBJ2-2; no clear D. The V end was cut by 0 bases, the J end by 7 bases, with 9 bases between. This CDR3 contains 14 residues. Looked up from germline, CDR1 is LGHNA and CDR2 is YNFKEQ. Here the CDR3 DNA reads TGTGCCAGCAGCCAAGAGTTTTCGGTCGGGGAGCTGTTTTTT. It translates to CASSQEFSVGELFF.

This clone has a handful of counts. V and J are TRBV6-4 and TRBJ1-5, with a weak D call TRBD1 (6 bases). There are 12 residues in the CDR3. From germline, CDR1 is MRHNA and CDR2 SNTAGT. The ends were cut back, 6 bases at V and 5 bases at J, with 8 bases in the middle. DNA of the CDR3: TGTGCCAGCAGCGGGACACATCAGCCCCAGCATTTT. Translation gives CASSGTHQPQHF.

The count of this clone is one. This rearrangement joins TRBV20-1 to TRBJ2-1; TRBD2 agrees at 9 bases. Germline V gives CDR1 DFQATT, CDR2 SNEGSKA (reference sequence). The junction had 5 bases not matched to a gene; V was cut back by 3 bases and J by 2 bases. CDR3 length: 15 residues. The CDR3 protein is CSASASGNTYNEQFF. In DNA form, the CDR3 reads TGCAGTGCTAGTGCTAGCGGGAACACCTACAATGAGCAGTTCTTC.

This rearrangement joins TRBV11-2 to TRBJ1-1; D not resolved. CDR3 length: 14 amino acids. Germline V gene data show CDR1 as SGHAT and CDR2 as FQNNGV. Trimming left V 0 bases short and J 4 bases short, with 9 bases between. This chain's CDR3 is CASSLDRYGTEAFF. The CDR3 coding sequence is TGTGCCAGCAGCTTAGATCGGTATGGCACTGAAGCTTTCTTT.

V gene TRBV6-5 combines with J gene TRBJ2-7, with D tentatively TRBD1 (6 bases). The V end was cut by 9 bases, the J end by 5 bases, with 17 bases between. Germline V gives CDR1 MNHEY, CDR2 SVGAGI. This CDR3 has 13 amino acids. CDR3: CASFYRDPDEQYF. The CDR3 DNA follows: TGTGCCAGTTTTTACAGGGATCCGGACGAGCAGTACTTC.

There are a few counts of this clone. Within the sample, other DNA sequences also encode this same CDR3. The chain carries TRBV10-2 and TRBJ1-5; D gene uncertain. The CDR3 has 13 amino acids. Germline CDR1 is WSHSY and CDR2 is SAAADI. Trimming removed 7 bases from V and 6 bases from J, with 13 bases in between. CDR3 bases: TGCGCCAGCACCCCGGGGTCGGGTCAGCCCCAGCATTTT. This gives the protein CASTPGSGQPQHF.

The chain couples TRBV19 to TRBJ2-2; unclear D gene. V lost 5 bases, J lost 7 bases, and 8 bases lay in between. The CDR3 has 12 amino acids. Per the germline V gene, CDR1 is LNHDA and CDR2 is SQIVND (reference sequence). CDR3 loop: CASSSRRGELFF. As DNA, the CDR3 is TGTGCCAGTAGTTCTAGGCGCGGGGAGCTGTTTTTT.

The sample holds one count of this clone. In DNA form, the CDR3 reads TGTGCCAGCAGCCTCCGACTAGGATATGGCTACACCTTC. It is translated as CASSLRLGYGYTF. V is TRBV3-1 (or the pseudogene TRBV3-2) and J is TRBJ1-2; D ambiguous. The V end was cut by 4 bases, the J end by 5 bases, with 11 bases between. The CDR3 is 13 residues long. From germline, CDR1 is LGHDT and CDR2 YNNKEL (reference sequence).

The rearrangement joins TRBV7-3 to TRBJ2-1; 7 nucleotides agree with TRBD2. V lost 5 bases, J lost 9 bases, and 7 bases stayed unmatched. Germline CDR1 reads SGHTA; CDR2 reads FQGTGA. There are 13 residues in the CDR3. The CDR3 reads CASSPGRESEQFF. CDR3 nucleotide sequence: TGTGCCAGCAGCCCCGGGCGGGAGTCTGAGCAGTTCTTC.

The V call is TRBV29-1, the J call TRBJ2-7; the D is unclear. CDR3 length equals 13 residues. Trimming shortened V by 5 bases and J by 0 bases, and 11 bases separated the two germline ends. Per the germline V gene, CDR1 is SQVTM and CDR2 is ANQGSEA. CDR3 region: CSVSMPNSYEQYF. CDR3 coding DNA: TGCAGCGTTTCTATGCCTAACTCCTACGAGCAGTACTTC.

V gene TRBV19 combines with J gene TRBJ1-4, with D possibly being TRBD1 (6 bases). With 7 bases removed from V and 7 bases from J, the gap between germline ends came to 13 bases. CDR3 length: 13 residues. CDR1 LNHDA and CDR2 SQIVND come from the germline V gene (reference sequence). The chain's CDR3 is CASMGGRREKLFF. CDR3 sequence (DNA): TGTGCCAGTATGGGGGGGCGACGTGAAAAACTGTTTTTT.

The chain employs TRBV7-8 and TRBJ2-7, with TRBD1 matching over 8 bases. From germline, CDR1 is SGHVS and CDR2 FQNEAQ. Losses at the gene ends were 6 bases for V and 7 bases for J; bases not matched to a gene: 14. This CDR3 has 15 residues. CDR3 sequence (DNA): TGTGCCAGCAGTCACGAGAGGACAGGGATGGGTGAGCAGTACTTC. As protein: CASSHERTGMGEQYF.

This clone has more than one count but fewer than ten. V usage is TRBV5-4 and J usage is TRBJ2-7, with D maybe TRBD2 (6 bases). The ends were cut back, 3 bases at V and 6 bases at J, with 13 bases in the middle. The CDR3 length is 13 residues. Germline V CDR1 and CDR2: SGHNT, YYREEE (reference sequence). The DNA of the CDR3 is TGTGCCAGCAGCTCGGGAGTAGAGCGCGAGCAGTACTTC. As protein: CASSSGVEREQYF.

The V gene is TRBV2, the J gene TRBJ2-3, with D possibly being TRBD2 (5 bases). The ends were cut back, 1 base at V and 4 bases at J, with 15 bases in the middle. This CDR3 region has 16 residues. The V gene's germline CDR1 is SNHLY and CDR2 FYNNEI. DNA of the CDR3: TGTGCCAGCAGTGAAGGGAGCTGGTTCGGGGCAGATACGCAGTATTTT. This gives the protein CASSEGSWFGADTQYF.

V is TRBV7-2 and J is TRBJ2-1; possibly TRBD2 for D (5 bases). Trimming took off 5 bases at V and 6 bases at J, with 17 bases between the two ends. Germline-derived CDR1 and CDR2 are SGHTA and FQGNSA. This CDR3 region has 15 residues. The CDR3 DNA sequence: TGTGCCAGCAGCCCGGCGGAGGTCAGGTCCAATGAGCAGTTCTTC. It codes for CASSPAEVRSNEQFF.

The J gene is TRBJ2-5, the V gene TRBV7-9; 10 bases line up with TRBD2. Germline V gives CDR1 SEHNR, CDR2 FQNEAQ (reference sequence). V shed 5 bases, J shed 5 bases, and the junction held 11 bases outside the gene matches. The CDR3 has 16 amino acids. CDR3 residues: CASSRGLAVTRETQYF. Written as DNA, the CDR3 is TGTGCCAGCAGCCGAGGACTAGCGGTGACAAGGGAGACCCAGTACTTC.

A remark on this clone: Other DNA sequences in this specimen translate into the identical CDR3. The gene calls are TRBV20-1 and TRBJ2-5; D gene unclear. Trimming removed 2 bases from V and 3 bases from J, with 4 bases in between. Germline V gives CDR1 DFQATT, CDR2 SNEGSKA (reference sequence). The CDR3 extends over 11 amino acids. CDR3 in DNA: TGCAGTGCTAGACGGGAAGAGACCCAGTACTTC. Protein: CSARREETQYF.

The V call is TRBV5-1, the J call TRBJ2-6; D is possibly TRBD1 (6 bases). V was trimmed by 3 bases and J by 5 bases, leaving 18 bases between them. In germline, CDR1 is SGHRS, CDR2 YFSETQ. The length of the CDR3 is 17 residues. The CDR3 DNA reads TGCGCCAGCAGCTCGGCCACAAACAGGGAGTGGGCCAACGTCCTGACTTTC. It yields the protein CASSSATNREWANVLTF.

The chain uses TRBV5-1 and TRBJ1-4, with 9 bases lining up with TRBD1. The CDR3 length is 15 residues. Germline CDR1 reads SGHRS; CDR2 reads YFSETQ. V shed 0 bases, J shed 5 bases, and the junction held 2 bases outside the gene matches. For the CDR3, the DNA is TGCGCCAGCAGCTTGGGGGACAGGGAAAATGAAAAACTGTTTTTT. Translated, it gives CASSLGDRENEKLFF.

The rearrangement uses TRBV10-3 and TRBJ2-7; possibly TRBD2 for D (6 bases). CDR1 is ENHRY and CDR2 is SYGVKD in the germline V gene. The CDR3 covers 15 residues. Trimming removed 2 bases from V and 3 bases from J, with 14 bases in between. The CDR3 coding sequence is TGTGCCATCAGTGAGAGCCCCCAGGAGGGCTACGAGCAGTACTTC. This translates into CAISESPQEGYEQYF.

This sequence joins TRBV7-2 and TRBJ1-1; possible D gene TRBD1, 6 bases. The CDR3 consists of 15 residues. V was pared by 1 base and J by 5 bases, with 14 bases between. CDR1 is SGHTA, CDR2 FQGNSA, per germline. The CDR3 nucleotides read TGTGCCAGCAGCTTAGGTGCGGGGGCGGATACTGAAGCTTTCTTT. This codes for CASSLGAGADTEAFF.

The rearrangement joins TRBV7-9 to TRBJ1-6, with D hard to call. The CDR3 sequence is 15 residues long. V was clipped by 3 bases and J by 9 bases, with 15 bases between them. Germline CDR1 SEHNR, CDR2 FQNEAQ (reference sequence). CDR3 sequence: CASSFNGPNISPLHF. CDR3 bases: TGTGCCAGCAGCTTTAACGGTCCGAATATTTCACCCCTCCACTTT.

The chain recombines TRBV2 with TRBJ2-7; D is unclear. Trimming shortened V by 8 bases and J by 0 bases, and 8 bases separated the two germline ends. The CDR3 has 12 amino acids. Germline CDR1 SNHLY, CDR2 FYNNEI. In DNA, the CDR3 is TGTGCCAGCCGAACAAGCTCCTACGAGCAGTACTTC. It is translated as CASRTSSYEQYF.

The V gene is TRBV2, the J gene TRBJ1-5; D is uncertain. The germline gives CDR1 SNHLY, CDR2 FYNNEI. The V end was cut by 4 bases, the J end by 2 bases, with 9 bases between. The CDR3 is 14 residues long. CDR3: CASSAAGGNQPQHF. The CDR3 nucleotides read TGTGCCAGCAGTGCGGCAGGCGGCAATCAGCCCCAGCATTTT.

The rearrangement joins TRBV6-5 to TRBJ2-7, with 7 bases that match TRBD1. Germline V gene data show CDR1 as MNHEY and CDR2 as SVGAGI. This CDR3 has 13 amino acids. With V trimmed by 6 bases and J by 3 bases, 5 bases remained unmatched. The CDR3 region is CASSPGQNYEQYF. DNA for the CDR3: TGTGCCAGCAGCCCGGGACAGAACTACGAGCAGTACTTC.

The rearrangement uses TRBV7-2 and TRBJ1-2, with 8 bases aligning to TRBD1. Germline V lookup: CDR1 SGHTA, CDR2 FQGNSA. The ends lost 5 bases at V and 4 bases at J; junction bases unmatched: 9. This CDR3 contains 15 residues. CDR3 sequence (DNA): TGTGCCAGCAGCCGCAAGACAGGGGCTACCTATGGCTACACCTTC. Its protein is CASSRKTGATYGYTF. Based on the CDR3 plus reference TRBV7-2 and TRBJ1-2, the full variable domain is GAGVSQSPSNKVTEKGKDVELRCDPISGHTALYWYRQSLGQGLEFLIYFQGNSAPDKSGLPSDRFSAERTGGSVSTLTIQRTQQEDSAVYLCASSRKTGATYGYTFGSGTRLTVV.